The 13 T cell receptor beta chains listed next were all sequenced from one sample in a study of CD8 T cells in Susac syndrome. The RNA input was about 0.45 to 1 ug, and it was reverse transcribed with random hexamers. One entry per CDR3 protein results from TCRdb running MiXCR on the immunoSEQ multiplex PCR reads. The sample has about 130,000 distinct CDR3 sequences; just under 95% are singletons. Sequences were obtained from CD8+ T cells from PBMCs. These receptors were taken from a human donor with Susac syndrome.

The chain has TRBV7-3 and TRBJ2-3; the D is unclear. The V and J ends lost 0 bases and 2 bases respectively, with 9 bases between them. This CDR3 contains 15 residues. CDR1 and CDR2 from the germline V gene are SGHTA and FQGTGA. The CDR3 region is CASSLTSWVTDTQYF. The CDR3 DNA reads as TGTGCCAGCAGCTTAACGAGCTGGGTCACAGATACGCAGTATTTT.

The CDR3 DNA reads TGCAGCGTTACAGAGTCAATCGGCACAGATACGCAGTATTTT. It specifies CSVTESIGTDTQYF. The V and J genes are TRBV29-1 and TRBJ2-3; D not resolved. V lost 5 bases, J lost 1 base, and 13 bases lay in between. The germline gives CDR1 SQVTM, CDR2 ANQGSEA. The CDR3 runs 14 residues.

CDR3: CASSEQGANYGYTF. The CDR3 region has the DNA TGTGCCAGCAGTGAGCAGGGGGCTAACTATGGCTACACCTTC. The chain uses TRBV25-1 and TRBJ1-2; 7 nucleotides align to TRBD1. CDR1 and CDR2 from the germline V gene are MGHDK and SYGVNS. The CDR3 loop spans 14 amino acids. Trimming at V came to 3 bases and at J to 0 bases, leaving 1 base not matched to a gene.

The chain carries TRBV9 and TRBJ2-3; tentative D call: TRBD2 (5 bases). Germline V lookup: CDR1 SGDLS, CDR2 YYNGEE. The CDR3 consists of 14 residues. V dropped 4 bases and J dropped 5 bases, with 14 bases sitting between them. The CDR3 bases are TGTGCCAGCAGCACCGGGGAAGAGGTAGATACGCAGTATTTT. Its translation: CASSTGEEVDTQYF.

The chain joins TRBV6-1 to TRBJ2-7; TRBD2 might be the D (6 bases). The CDR3 has 16 residues. V was cut by 6 bases and J by 1 base, with 19 bases left in between. The germline CDR1 and CDR2 sequences are MNHNS and SASEGT. The CDR3 region is CASRVPGLGVSYEQYF. CDR3 bases: TGTGCCAGCAGAGTCCCGGGACTCGGGGTTTCCTACGAGCAGTACTTC.

The chain links TRBV20-1 to TRBJ2-7, with D unclear. Germline CDR1 reads DFQATT; CDR2 reads SNEGSKA (reference sequence). This CDR3 has 14 amino acids. V was trimmed by 2 bases and J by 7 bases, leaving 18 bases between them. The CDR3 DNA follows: TGCAGTGCTAGATCCGTACGGGCGGAGTGGGAGCAGTACTTC. The encoded protein is CSARSVRAEWEQYF.

This clonotype was picked up one time. The V gene is TRBV18, the J gene TRBJ2-1; 8 nucleotides align to TRBD2. The J segment lost 4 bases and the V segment lost 0 bases, leaving 5 bases of the junction unmatched. CDR3 length equals 16 residues. The germline V gene has CDR1 KGHSH and CDR2 LQKENI. CDR3 loop: CASSPPPGGMYNEQFF. The CDR3 bases are TGTGCCAGCTCACCACCGCCGGGAGGGATGTACAATGAGCAGTTCTTC.

The V call is TRBV29-1, the J call TRBJ2-1; 8 bases are shared with TRBD2. The CDR3 is 12 amino acids. Trimming at V came to 6 bases and at J to 12 bases, leaving 10 bases not matched to a gene. Germline values: CDR1 SQVTM, CDR2 ANQGSEA. CDR3 nucleotides: TGCAGCGTCGACCTAGGACGGGGGGGGCAGTTCTTC. Translating gives CSVDLGRGGQFF.

The V gene is TRBV4-1, the J gene TRBJ1-1, with D unclear. V was pared by 0 bases and J by 4 bases, with 9 bases between. Germline loops: CDR1 MGHRA, CDR2 YSYEKL. The CDR3 is 14 amino acids. CDR3 residues: CASSQDLRSTEAFF. The CDR3 nucleotides read TGCGCCAGCAGCCAAGATCTAAGATCCACTGAAGCTTTCTTT.

The J gene is TRBJ1-1, the V gene TRBV11-2; D is perhaps TRBD1 (5 bases). The CDR3 consists of 14 residues. Trimming removed 0 bases from V and 6 bases from J, with 11 bases in between. CDR1 and CDR2 from the germline V gene are SGHAT and FQNNGV. The CDR3 spells CASSLDPRGAEAFF. The CDR3 DNA is TGTGCCAGCAGCTTAGATCCGCGGGGGGCTGAAGCTTTCTTT.

In nucleotides, the CDR3 is TGTGCCAGCAGCGCCCAGGGGGCTGGCTATGGCTACACCTTC. Translation: CASSAQGAGYGYTF. The chain recombines TRBV5-6 with TRBJ1-2, with TRBD1 matching over 8 bases. V was clipped by 4 bases and J by 4 bases; unmatched bases: 6. CDR1 is SGHDT and CDR2 is YYEEEE in the germline V gene. The CDR3 is made up of 14 amino acids.

The CDR3 DNA reads as TGTGCCAGCAGTGAATTCGCACGGGAAACCGGGGAGCTGTTTTTT. Its translation is CASSEFARETGELFF. The chain has TRBV25-1 and TRBJ2-2; a weak D match, TRBD2 (5 bases). CDR1 is MGHDK and CDR2 is SYGVNS in the germline V gene. This CDR3 is built from 15 residues. The ends were cut back, 1 base at V and 5 bases at J, with 11 bases in the middle. The entire variable domain, with the rest obtained from reference TRBV25-1 and TRBJ2-2, is as follows: EADIYQTPRYLVIGTGKKITLECSQTMGHDKMYWYQQDPGMELHLIHYSYGVNSTEKGDLSSESTVSRIRTEHFPLTLESARPSHTSQYLCASSEFARETGELFFGEGSRLTVL.

Written as DNA, the CDR3 is TGTGCCAGCAAGGGGACAGGGCCTACAGGGGAGCAGTTCTTC. This gives the protein CASKGTGPTGEQFF. The J gene is TRBJ2-1, the V gene TRBV12-3 or TRBV12-4, with 9 bases identical to TRBD1. The CDR3 sequence is 14 residues long. Germline trimming cut 7 bases from V and 10 bases from J; bases unmatched to any gene: 11.